This TCR beta chain comes out of a study of CD8 T cells in ankylosing spondylitis. Study observations and caveats: The study identified a TCR beta motif of fewer than 10 highly homologous variants that appeared characteristic of ankylosing spondylitis blood. Earlier authors reported some of these motif variants in reactive arthritis synovial fluid and blood. Disease-linked clones were reportedly significantly enriched in matched ankylosing spondylitis synovial fluid.

CDR1 is SNHLY, CDR2 FYNNEI, per germline. The CDR3 loop spans 13 amino acids. The V and J ends lost 4 bases and 6 bases respectively, with 10 bases between them. This clonotype was seen a handful of times. Its specificity is not known. TCR beta libraries were made by quantitative 5'-RACE with molecular barcodes. Via MiXCR, TCRdb re-called the 5' RACE reads, giving one row per CDR3 protein. The top ten hold about 0.9% of the sample, which has approximately 400,000 distinct CDR3 sequences, 25% to 30% seen once. The source is a male donor with ankylosing spondylitis. The specimen sequenced was blood, either unsorted or a sorted T cell fraction (not recorded which). This chain joins TRBV2 and TRBJ1-5; D perhaps matches TRBD1 (5 bases). For the CDR3, the DNA is TGTGCCAGCAGTGGGGGGACGGGTCAGCCCCAGCATTTT. Amino acids: CASSGGTGQPQHF.